This T cell receptor (beta chain) is from a study of CD4+ T cells in melanoma. Trimming at V came to 2 bases and at J to 13 bases, leaving 8 bases not matched to a gene. Germline V gene lookup returns CDR1 MGHRA and CDR2 YSYEKL. This CDR3 is built from 14 residues. Study-level points and caveats: CD8+ T cell, macrophage and B cell function reportedly correlated with neoantigen-specific CD4+ T cells. Diverse differentiation states were reported for melanoma neoantigen-specific CD4+ T cells.

Sequencing used immunoSEQ multiplex PCR; TCRdb keeps in-frame clones, though not all of them. The sample records roughly 52,000 clones, about 72% being singletons. On this clone itself: The antigen is not known.

Input material: tumor tissue. The V and J genes are TRBV4-1 and TRBJ1-6, with TRBD1 matching over 7 bases. The clonotype comes from a human donor with melanoma. CDR3 residues: CASSQHRGSGPLHF. The CDR3 nucleotides read TGCGCCAGCAGCCAACACAGGGGAAGTGGCCCCCTCCACTTT.